This T cell receptor beta chain was obtained from a study of CD8 T cells in Susac syndrome. CDR1 and CDR2 from the germline V gene are SNHLY and FYNNEI. Trimming left V 8 bases short and J 4 bases short, with 22 bases between. This CDR3 has 16 residues. A quantity of about 0.45 to 1 ug RNA underwent reverse transcription using random hexamers. TCRdb redid the calling of the immunoSEQ multiplex PCR reads with MiXCR, one entry per CDR3 protein. Of some 400,000 distinct CDR3 sequences in the sample, 85% to 90% are singletons; the top ten hold roughly 0.1%. From blood CD8+ and CD4+ T cells, the TCR beta chain was sequenced. Those who served as multiple sclerosis controls were treatment-naive patients with stable or active relapsing-remitting disease.

Sequencing was carried out using CD8+ T cells from PBMCs. This receptor was identified in a human donor with multiple sclerosis. The V call is TRBV2, the J call TRBJ2-3; the D gene could be TRBD1 or TRBD2 (6 bases each). CDR3 region: CASGGQWDLGADTQYF. CDR3 DNA: TGTGCCAGCGGGGGGCAGTGGGACCTAGGAGCAGATACGCAGTATTTT.